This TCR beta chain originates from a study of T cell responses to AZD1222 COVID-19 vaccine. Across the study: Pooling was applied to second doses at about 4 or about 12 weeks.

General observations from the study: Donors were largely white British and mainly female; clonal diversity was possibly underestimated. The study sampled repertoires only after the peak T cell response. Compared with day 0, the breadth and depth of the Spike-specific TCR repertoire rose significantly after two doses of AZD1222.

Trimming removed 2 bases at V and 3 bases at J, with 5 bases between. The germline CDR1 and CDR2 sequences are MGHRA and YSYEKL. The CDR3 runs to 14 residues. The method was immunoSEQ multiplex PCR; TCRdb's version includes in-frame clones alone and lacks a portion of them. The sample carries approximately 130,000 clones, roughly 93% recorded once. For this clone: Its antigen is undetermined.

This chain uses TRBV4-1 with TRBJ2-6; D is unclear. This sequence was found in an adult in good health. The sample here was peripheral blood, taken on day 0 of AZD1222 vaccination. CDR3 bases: TGCGCCAGCAGCCAACCCATTGGGGCCAACGTCCTGACTTTC. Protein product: CASSQPIGANVLTF.